The 24 T cell receptor beta chains below come from one sample, sequenced in a study of molecular identifiers for immune sequencing clone quantification. TCRdb itself ran the PCR reads through MiXCR, one entry per CDR3 protein. This table has approximately 320,000 distinct CDR3 sequences, about 22% appearing once. Input material: naive CD8+ T cells from blood, with Jurkat cell RNA spiked in. Subset meaning: FACS-sorted CD8+CD4-CCR7+CD45RA+ naive T cells. All receptors derive from a human donor in good health. Some libraries in this study had Jurkat cell RNA spiked in.

This clonotype was found a few times. The chain combines TRBV4-3 with TRBJ2-1; D remains unclear. The CDR3 covers 14 residues. V was trimmed by 0 bases and J by 4 bases, leaving 7 bases between them. Germline CDR1 reads LGHNA; CDR2 reads YSLEER. The CDR3 DNA reads as TGCGCCAGCAGCCAAGATACTACTTACAATGAGCAGTTCTTC. Its protein is CASSQDTTYNEQFF.

The sample holds many counts of this clonotype. The V and J genes are TRBV5-4 and TRBJ2-7; D ambiguous. The CDR3 covers 15 residues. Trimming left V 4 bases short and J 0 bases short, with 14 bases between. The germline V gene encodes CDR1 SGHNT and CDR2 YYREEE (reference sequence). The CDR3 bases are TGTGCCAGCAGCCAACCGGACGTCTCCTCCTACGAGCAGTACTTC. Amino acid sequence: CASSQPDVSSYEQYF.

Remarks on this clonotype: The junction does not match germline at one end; this may be a read error. V gene TRBV7-2 combines with J gene TRBJ2-5; TRBD1 matches at 8 bases. From germline, CDR1 is SGHTA and CDR2 FQGNSA. CDR3 length equals 14 residues. CDR3: CASSGRTGQESQYF. For the CDR3, the DNA is TGTGCCAGCAGCGGAAGGACAGGGCAAGAGAGCCAGTACTTC.

This clonotype was found a few times. V and J are TRBV19 and TRBJ2-1, with 7 bases fitting TRBD2. CDR1 is LNHDA and CDR2 is SQIVND in the germline V gene (reference sequence). With 3 bases clipped from V and 5 bases from J, the junction kept 7 bases outside the gene matches. CDR3 length: 15 residues. The CDR3, as DNA: TGTGCCAGTAGTATGAGTGGGGGAGGGAACAATGAGCAGTTCTTC. Encoded protein: CASSMSGGGNNEQFF. Looking up the rest from reference TRBV19 and TRBJ2-1 gives the full variable domain: DGGITQSPKYLFRKEGQNVTLSCEQNLNHDAMYWYRQDPGQGLRLIYYSQIVNDFQKGDIAEGYSVSREKKESFPLTVTSAQKNPTAFYLCASSMSGGGNNEQFFGPGTRLTVL.

This clonotype was found many times. CDR3 nucleotide sequence: TGTGCCAGCAGCTTAGCGAGGGGATTAACAGATACGCAGTATTTT. Protein sequence: CASSLARGLTDTQYF. The chain links TRBV7-6 to TRBJ2-3; D is tentatively TRBD1 or TRBD2 (5 bases each). Germline CDR1 SGHVS, CDR2 FNYEAQ. V was clipped by 0 bases and J by 3 bases, with 10 bases between them. CDR3 length equals 15 residues.

This clonotype was observed many times. The chain has TRBV28 and TRBJ1-5; tentatively, D is TRBD1 (5 bases). V dropped 3 bases and J dropped 0 bases, with 18 bases sitting between them. The CDR3 has 18 amino acids. Germline V gene sequence: CDR1 MDHEN, CDR2 SYDVKM. DNA of the CDR3: TGTGCCAGCAGTTTTTCGCGGGGCCCCATGTATAGCAATCAGCCCCAGCATTTT. Translating gives CASSFSRGPMYSNQPQHF.

Ten or more counts support this clonotype. The chain is built from TRBV29-1 and TRBJ1-1; D not certain. From germline, CDR1 is SQVTM and CDR2 ANQGSEA. The CDR3 runs to 14 residues. Trimming removed 4 bases from V and 0 bases from J, with 12 bases in between. This CDR3 is CSVVRRSLNTEAFF. CDR3 coding DNA: TGCAGCGTTGTAAGACGGTCTTTGAACACTGAAGCTTTCTTT.

In its sample, this clonotype was seen many times. The chain employs TRBV6-5 and TRBJ2-5, with 7 bases that match TRBD1. Per the germline V gene, CDR1 is MNHEY and CDR2 is SVGAGI. With V trimmed by 0 bases and J by 1 base, 5 bases remained unmatched. The CDR3 totals 16 residues. CDR3 amino acids: CASSYSATGTQETQYF. Written as DNA, the CDR3 is TGTGCCAGCAGTTACTCCGCGACAGGGACCCAAGAGACCCAGTACTTC.

The chain carries TRBV7-9 and TRBJ2-2, with 9 positions matching TRBD2. J lost 5 bases, V lost 9 bases, and 13 bases had no gene match. There are 16 residues in the CDR3. The germline gives CDR1 SEHNR, CDR2 FQNEAQ (reference sequence). The CDR3 region is CASTITRSGGTGELFF. The CDR3 nucleotides are TGTGCCAGTACCATAACCCGCAGCGGGGGGACCGGGGAGCTGTTTTTT.

This clonotype was found once. Given a much more abundant clone one base away, this may be a read error. The chain joins TRBV7-9 to TRBJ2-3; D is uncertain. Trimming pared 6 bases from V and 2 bases from J, leaving 9 bases between. The CDR3 contains 13 residues. Per the germline V gene, CDR1 is SEHNR and CDR2 is FQNEAQ (reference sequence). The CDR3 spells CASRLGSTDTQYF. CDR3 nucleotide sequence: TGTGCCAGCAGGCTCGGCTCCACAGATACGCAGTATTTT.

The sample holds a few counts of this clonotype. The chain is built from TRBV19 and TRBJ2-1, with D possibly being TRBD2 (6 bases). V lost 6 bases and J lost 3, with 15 bases in between. The CDR3 is 15 amino acids. The germline V gene has CDR1 LNHDA and CDR2 SQIVND (reference sequence). The CDR3 DNA reads as TGTGCCAGTAGCCCCTTCTCCGGGAGCTACAATGAGCAGTTCTTC. Translated, it gives CASSPFSGSYNEQFF. Together with reference TRBV19 and TRBJ2-1, the CDR3 gives the full variable domain: DGGITQSPKYLFRKEGQNVTLSCEQNLNHDAMYWYRQDPGQGLRLIYYSQIVNDFQKGDIAEGYSVSREKKESFPLTVTSAQKNPTAFYLCASSPFSGSYNEQFFGPGTRLTVL.

This clonotype was picked up many times. V is TRBV29-1 and J is TRBJ2-5, with 8 bases aligning to TRBD2. CDR1 SQVTM and CDR2 ANQGSEA come from the germline V gene. This CDR3 contains 12 residues. The trim removed 4 bases at V and 5 bases at J, leaving 3 bases unmatched. The chain's CDR3 is CSVVPGGETQYF. Here the CDR3 DNA reads TGCAGCGTTGTACCGGGAGGGGAGACCCAGTACTTC.

This clonotype was detected once. One end of the junction fails to match germline, which may point to a read error. The chain uses TRBV11-2 and TRBJ2-6, with a weak D call TRBD2 (5 bases). This CDR3 is built from 16 residues. Germline V CDR1 and CDR2: SGHAT, FQNNGV. The CDR3 region has the DNA TGTGCCCGCAGCGGCCCTGACATCCGATGGTCCAACGTCCTGACTTTC. It yields the protein CARSGPDIRWSNVLTF.

The chain joins TRBV7-6 to TRBJ2-2; TRBD2 might be the D (6 bases). CDR1 is SGHVS, CDR2 FNYEAQ, per germline. The CDR3 is 17 residues long. V lost 6 bases and J lost 8, with 25 bases in between. CDR3 residues: CASSPTTGTPAKGELFF. The DNA of the CDR3 is TGTGCCAGCAGTCCTACCACCGGGACTCCTGCCAAGGGGGAGCTGTTTTTT.

The chain couples TRBV7-9 to TRBJ1-4; 8 bases are a match to TRBD1. CDR3 length: 16 residues. Germline V gives CDR1 SEHNR, CDR2 FQNEAQ (reference sequence). V trimming: 5 bases; J trimming: 6 bases; junction bases outside the gene matches: 11. CDR3: CASSTGQGVRYEKLFF. The CDR3 region has the DNA TGTGCCAGCAGCACCGGACAGGGAGTGAGGTATGAAAAACTGTTTTTT.

The chain links TRBV19 to TRBJ2-3; D is tentatively TRBD1 or TRBD2 (6 bases each). Germline values: CDR1 LNHDA, CDR2 SQIVND (reference sequence). This CDR3 has 15 residues. Trimming shortened V by 7 bases and J by 0 bases, and 14 bases separated the two germline ends. CDR3 DNA: TGTGCCAGTACTGCCTGGGGGGCCAGCACAGATACGCAGTATTTT. This gives the protein CASTAWGASTDTQYF.

About this clonotype: This could be a read error, since a much larger clone is one nucleotide away. V and J are TRBV9 and TRBJ1-4; D is unclear. This CDR3 region has 14 residues. Trimming shortened V by 3 bases and J by 8 bases, and 14 bases separated the two germline ends. Germline V gene lookup returns CDR1 SGDLS and CDR2 YYNGEE. In nucleotides, the CDR3 is TGTGCCAGCAGCGCAGAGTGGTTTTTCGAAAAACTGTTTTTT. Translated: CASSAEWFFEKLFF. Full variable domain (rest looked up from reference TRBV9 and TRBJ1-4): DSGVTQTPKHLITATGQRVTLRCSPRSGDLSVYWYQQSLDQGLQFLIQYYNGEERAKGNILERFSAQQFPDLHSELNLSSLELGDSALYFCASSAEWFFEKLFFGSGTQLSVL.

This clonotype has only a few counts. This chain uses TRBV5-1 with TRBJ2-7; a weak D match, TRBD2 (5 bases). V shed 0 bases and J shed 3 bases, with 13 bases lying between them. This CDR3 is built from 15 residues. Germline V lookup: CDR1 SGHRS, CDR2 YFSETQ. CDR3 in DNA: TGCGCCAGCAGCTTGGGTTCGGGGTCGGGCTACGAGCAGTACTTC. Residues: CASSLGSGSGYEQYF.

The chain combines TRBV28 with TRBJ2-3; no firm D call. The V gene's germline CDR1 is MDHEN and CDR2 SYDVKM. Trimming took off 6 bases at V and 2 bases at J, with 12 bases between the two ends. The CDR3 sequence is 14 residues long. The DNA of the CDR3 is TGTGCCAGCAGCCATGAGGCATACACAGATACGCAGTATTTT. It encodes CASSHEAYTDTQYF.

A note on this clonotype: The missing conserved phenylalanine or tryptophan at the end of this CDR3 makes a read error likely. As DNA, the CDR3 is TGTGCTAGTGGTTTGAGGGGACAGGACAATGAGCAGTTCTTA. Protein: CASGLRGQDNEQFL. The genes are TRBV12-5 and TRBJ2-1; 8 bases match TRBD1. The J segment lost 5 bases and the V segment lost 2 bases, leaving 2 bases of the junction unmatched. There are 14 residues in the CDR3. Germline V gene lookup returns CDR1 LGHNT and CDR2 FRNRAP.

This clonotype was recorded many times. This chain joins TRBV6-5 and TRBJ2-2, with D uncertain. The CDR3 sequence is 12 residues long. The V end was cut by 0 bases, the J end by 6 bases, with 2 bases between. Germline CDR1 MNHEY, CDR2 SVGAGI. The CDR3 protein is CASSYSPGELFF. DNA of the CDR3: TGTGCCAGCAGTTACTCCCCCGGGGAGCTGTTTTTT.

This clonotype came up many times. This chain connects TRBV12-3 or TRBV12-4 to TRBJ1-5; D remains unclear. Between the trimmed V and J ends, which lost 6 bases and 2 bases, there was a span of 17 bases. The CDR3 extends over 16 amino acids. The CDR3 nucleotides are TGTGCCAGCAGGAACGATAGATTGTCTGGCAATCAGCCCCAGCATTTT. It translates to CASRNDRLSGNQPQHF.

This clonotype occurred many times. The V and J genes are TRBV6-5 and TRBJ1-2, with TRBD1 matching 7 bases. CDR3 length: 13 amino acids. Per germline, CDR1 MNHEY and CDR2 SVGAGI. V lost 2 bases to trimming and J lost 9 bases; unmatched junction nucleotides: 6. The CDR3 bases are TGTGCCAGCAGTTACATGACAGGGACGAGCTACACCTTC. Its translation is CASSYMTGTSYTF.

The chain recombines TRBV30 with TRBJ2-5, with unresolved D. Germline V gene lookup returns CDR1 GTSNPN and CDR2 SVGIG (reference sequence). The CDR3 runs 11 residues. V gave up 1 base and J gave up 4 bases, with 4 bases separating them. In DNA, the CDR3 is TGTGCCTGGAGTGACACAGAGACCCAGTACTTC. Its protein is CAWSDTETQYF.